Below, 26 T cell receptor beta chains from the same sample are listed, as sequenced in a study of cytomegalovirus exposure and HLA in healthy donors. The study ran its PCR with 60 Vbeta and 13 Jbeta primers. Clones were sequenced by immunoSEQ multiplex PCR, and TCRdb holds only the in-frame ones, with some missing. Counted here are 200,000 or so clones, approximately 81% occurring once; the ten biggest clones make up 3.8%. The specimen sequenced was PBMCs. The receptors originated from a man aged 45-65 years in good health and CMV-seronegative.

CDR3 protein: CASSFDRGDTQYF. The DNA of the CDR3 is TGCGCCAGCAGCTTTGACAGGGGAGATACGCAGTATTTT. V usage is TRBV5-1 and J usage is TRBJ2-3; 8 bases are shared with TRBD1. The CDR3 is made up of 13 amino acids. Germline CDR1 is SGHRS and CDR2 is YFSETQ. V trimming: 2 bases; J trimming: 5 bases; junction bases outside the gene matches: 1.

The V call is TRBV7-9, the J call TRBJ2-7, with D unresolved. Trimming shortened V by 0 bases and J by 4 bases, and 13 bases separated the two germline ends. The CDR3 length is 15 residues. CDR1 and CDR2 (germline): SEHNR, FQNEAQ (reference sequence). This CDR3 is CASSLAGAGRYEQYF. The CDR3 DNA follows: TGTGCCAGCAGCTTAGCCGGAGCTGGTCGTTACGAGCAGTACTTC.

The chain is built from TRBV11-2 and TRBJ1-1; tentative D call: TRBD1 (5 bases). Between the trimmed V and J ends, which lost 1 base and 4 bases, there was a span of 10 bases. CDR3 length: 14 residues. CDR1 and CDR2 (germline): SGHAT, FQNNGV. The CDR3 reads CASSLVRASTEAFF. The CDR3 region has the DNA TGTGCCAGCAGCTTAGTCAGGGCTAGCACTGAAGCTTTCTTT.

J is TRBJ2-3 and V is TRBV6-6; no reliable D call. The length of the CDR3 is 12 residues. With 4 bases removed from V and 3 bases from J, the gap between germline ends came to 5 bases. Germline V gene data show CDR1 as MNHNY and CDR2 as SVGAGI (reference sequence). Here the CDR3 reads CASSFETDTQYF. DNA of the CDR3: TGTGCCAGCAGTTTTGAGACAGATACGCAGTATTTT.

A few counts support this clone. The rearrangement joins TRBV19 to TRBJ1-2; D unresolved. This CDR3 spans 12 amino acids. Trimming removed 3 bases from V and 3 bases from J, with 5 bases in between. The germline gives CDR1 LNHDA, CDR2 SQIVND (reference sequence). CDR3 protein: CASSITDYGYTF. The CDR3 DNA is TGTGCCAGTAGTATCACGGACTATGGCTACACCTTC.

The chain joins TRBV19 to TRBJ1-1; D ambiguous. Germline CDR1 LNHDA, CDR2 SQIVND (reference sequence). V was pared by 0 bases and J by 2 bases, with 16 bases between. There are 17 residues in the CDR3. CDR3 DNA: TGTGCCAGTAGTATAGACGAGACACGTCTTTTCAACACTGAAGCTTTCTTT. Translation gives CASSIDETRLFNTEAFF.

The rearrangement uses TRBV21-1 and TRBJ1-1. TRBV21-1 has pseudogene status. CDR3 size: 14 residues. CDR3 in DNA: TGTGCCAGCAGCAAAGTAGTTTGGAACACTGAAGCTTTCTTT. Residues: CASSKVVWNTEAFF.

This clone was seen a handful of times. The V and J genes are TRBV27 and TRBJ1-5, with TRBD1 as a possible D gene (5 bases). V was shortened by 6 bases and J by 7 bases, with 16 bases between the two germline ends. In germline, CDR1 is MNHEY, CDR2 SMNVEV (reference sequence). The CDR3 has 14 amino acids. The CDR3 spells CASSAGGPGQPQHF. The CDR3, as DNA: TGTGCCAGCAGCGCCGGGGGACCGGGACAGCCCCAGCATTTT.

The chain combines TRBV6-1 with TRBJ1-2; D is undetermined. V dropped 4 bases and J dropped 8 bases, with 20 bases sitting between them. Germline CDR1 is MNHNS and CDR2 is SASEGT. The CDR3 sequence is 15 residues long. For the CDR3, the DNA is TGTGCCAGCAGTGCTTTCCCTGGCCAGGCGGGGGGCTACACCTTC. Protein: CASSAFPGQAGGYTF.

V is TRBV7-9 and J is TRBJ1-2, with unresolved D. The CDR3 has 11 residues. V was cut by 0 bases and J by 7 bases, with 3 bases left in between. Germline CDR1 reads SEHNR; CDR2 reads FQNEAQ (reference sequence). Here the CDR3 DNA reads TGTGCCAGCAGCTTAGCGAGTGGCTACACCTTC. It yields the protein CASSLASGYTF.

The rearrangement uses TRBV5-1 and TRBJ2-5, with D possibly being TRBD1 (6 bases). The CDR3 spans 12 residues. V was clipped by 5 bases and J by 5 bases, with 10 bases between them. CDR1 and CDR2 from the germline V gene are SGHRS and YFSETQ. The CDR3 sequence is CASRTGQETQYF. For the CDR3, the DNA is TGCGCCAGCAGGACAGGCCAGGAGACCCAGTACTTC.

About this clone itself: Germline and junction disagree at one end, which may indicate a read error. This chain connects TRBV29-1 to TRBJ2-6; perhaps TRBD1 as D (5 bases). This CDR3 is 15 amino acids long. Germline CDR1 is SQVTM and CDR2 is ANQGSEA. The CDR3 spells CAVTGVFSGANVLTF. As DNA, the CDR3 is TGTGCGGTAACAGGAGTTTTCTCTGGGGCCAACGTCCTGACTTTC.

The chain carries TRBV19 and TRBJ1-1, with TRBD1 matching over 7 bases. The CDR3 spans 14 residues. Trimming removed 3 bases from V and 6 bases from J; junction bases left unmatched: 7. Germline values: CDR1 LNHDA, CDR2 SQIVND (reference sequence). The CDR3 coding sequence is TGTGCCAGTAGTATCCACAGGGGCGACGCTGAAGCTTTCTTT. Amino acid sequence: CASSIHRGDAEAFF. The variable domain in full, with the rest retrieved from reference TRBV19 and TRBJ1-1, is DGGITQSPKYLFRKEGQNVTLSCEQNLNHDAMYWYRQDPGQGLRLIYYSQIVNDFQKGDIAEGYSVSREKKESFPLTVTSAQKNPTAFYLCASSIHRGDAEAFFGQGTRLTVV.

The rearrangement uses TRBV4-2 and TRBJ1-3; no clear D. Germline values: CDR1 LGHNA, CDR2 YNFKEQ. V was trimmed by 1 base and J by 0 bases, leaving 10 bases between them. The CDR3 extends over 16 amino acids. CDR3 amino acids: CASSQVGGDSGNTIYF. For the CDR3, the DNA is TGTGCCAGCAGCCAAGTGGGAGGCGACTCTGGAAACACCATATATTTT.

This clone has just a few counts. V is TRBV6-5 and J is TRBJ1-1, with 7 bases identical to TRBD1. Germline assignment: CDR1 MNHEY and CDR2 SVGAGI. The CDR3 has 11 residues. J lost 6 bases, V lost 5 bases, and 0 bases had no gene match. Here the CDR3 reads CASSTGAEAFF. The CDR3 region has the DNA TGTGCCAGCAGTACAGGGGCTGAAGCTTTCTTT.

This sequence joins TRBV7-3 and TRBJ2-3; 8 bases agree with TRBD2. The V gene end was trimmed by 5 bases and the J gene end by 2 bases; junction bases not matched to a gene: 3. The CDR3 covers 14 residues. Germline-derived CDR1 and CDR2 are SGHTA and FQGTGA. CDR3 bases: TGTGCCAGCAGCCGGGGGGGCCCCACAGATACGCAGTATTTT. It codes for CASSRGGPTDTQYF.

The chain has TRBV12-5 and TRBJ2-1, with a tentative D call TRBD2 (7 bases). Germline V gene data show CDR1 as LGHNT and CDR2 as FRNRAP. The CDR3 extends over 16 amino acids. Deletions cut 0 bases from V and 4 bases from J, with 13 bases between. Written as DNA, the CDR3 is TGTGCTAGTGGTTTGGTTTTGGGGGGGCCTTACAATGAGCAGTTCTTC. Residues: CASGLVLGGPYNEQFF.

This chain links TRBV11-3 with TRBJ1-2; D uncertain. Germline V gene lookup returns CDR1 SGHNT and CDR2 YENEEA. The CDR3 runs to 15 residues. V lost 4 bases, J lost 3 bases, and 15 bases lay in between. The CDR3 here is CASSSPSEVYYGYTF. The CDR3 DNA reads TGTGCCAGCAGCTCTCCCTCGGAGGTTTACTATGGCTACACCTTC.

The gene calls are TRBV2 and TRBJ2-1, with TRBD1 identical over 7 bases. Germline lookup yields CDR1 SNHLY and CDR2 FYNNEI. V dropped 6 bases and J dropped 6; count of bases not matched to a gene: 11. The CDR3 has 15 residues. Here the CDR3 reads CASSPQGLILNEQFF. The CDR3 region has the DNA TGTGCCAGCAGCCCACAGGGGTTGATCCTCAATGAGCAGTTCTTC.

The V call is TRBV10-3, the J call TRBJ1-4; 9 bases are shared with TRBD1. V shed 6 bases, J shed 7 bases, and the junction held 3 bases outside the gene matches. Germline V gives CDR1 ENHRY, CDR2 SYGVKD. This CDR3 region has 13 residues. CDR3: CAIRGTGSEKLFF. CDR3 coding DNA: TGTGCCATCAGGGGGACAGGGAGTGAAAAACTGTTTTTT.

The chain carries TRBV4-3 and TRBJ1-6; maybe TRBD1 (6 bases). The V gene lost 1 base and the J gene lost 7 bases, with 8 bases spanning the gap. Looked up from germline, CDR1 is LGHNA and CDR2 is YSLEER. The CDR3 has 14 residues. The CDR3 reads CASSQGTENSPLHF. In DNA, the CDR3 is TGCGCCAGCAGCCAAGGGACAGAGAATTCACCCCTCCACTTT.

The CDR3 bases are TGTGCCAGCAGTTTGAACAGAGCCAACTATGGCTACACCTTC. Translation: CASSLNRANYGYTF. This chain joins TRBV27 and TRBJ1-2; D is unresolved. CDR1 and CDR2 (germline): MNHEY, SMNVEV (reference sequence). The CDR3 loop spans 14 amino acids. V was trimmed by 3 bases and J by 2 bases, leaving 10 bases between them.

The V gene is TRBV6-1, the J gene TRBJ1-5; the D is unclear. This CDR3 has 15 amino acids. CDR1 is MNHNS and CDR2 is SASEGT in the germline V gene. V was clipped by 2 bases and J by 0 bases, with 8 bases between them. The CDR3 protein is CASSEYKFSNQPQHF. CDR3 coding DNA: TGTGCCAGCAGTGAATACAAATTTAGCAATCAGCCCCAGCATTTT.

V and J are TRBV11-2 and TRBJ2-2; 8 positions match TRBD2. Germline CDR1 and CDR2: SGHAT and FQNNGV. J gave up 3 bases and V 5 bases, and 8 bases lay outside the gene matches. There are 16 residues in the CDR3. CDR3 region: CASSPYGGAHTGELFF. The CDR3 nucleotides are TGTGCCAGCAGCCCTTACGGGGGGGCTCACACCGGGGAGCTGTTTTTT.

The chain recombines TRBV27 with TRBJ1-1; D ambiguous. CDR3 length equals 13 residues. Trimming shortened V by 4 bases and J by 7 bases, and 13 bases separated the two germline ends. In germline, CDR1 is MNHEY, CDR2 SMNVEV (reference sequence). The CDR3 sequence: CASSSPGRNEAFF. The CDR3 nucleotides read TGTGCCAGCAGTTCCCCGGGGAGAAATGAAGCTTTCTTT.

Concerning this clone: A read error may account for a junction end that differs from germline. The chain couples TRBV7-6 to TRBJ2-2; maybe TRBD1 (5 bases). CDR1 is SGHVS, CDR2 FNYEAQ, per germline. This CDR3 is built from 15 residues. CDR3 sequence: CASSLGASFTGELFF. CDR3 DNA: TGTGCCAGCAGTTTAGGGGCGTCTTTCACCGGGGAGCTGTTTTTT.